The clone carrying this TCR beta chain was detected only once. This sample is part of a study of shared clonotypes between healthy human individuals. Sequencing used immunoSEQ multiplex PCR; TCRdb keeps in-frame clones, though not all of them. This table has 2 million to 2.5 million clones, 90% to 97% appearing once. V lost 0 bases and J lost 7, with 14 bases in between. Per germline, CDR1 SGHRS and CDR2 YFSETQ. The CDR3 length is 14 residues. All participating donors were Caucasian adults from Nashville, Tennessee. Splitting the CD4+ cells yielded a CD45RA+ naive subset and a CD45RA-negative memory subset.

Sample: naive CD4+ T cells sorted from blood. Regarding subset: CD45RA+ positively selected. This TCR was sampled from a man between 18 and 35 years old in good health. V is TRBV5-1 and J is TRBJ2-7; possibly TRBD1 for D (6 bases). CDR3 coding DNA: TGCGCCAGCAGCTTGGGACAGGCAAATCGAGAGCAGTACTTC. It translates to CASSLGQANREQYF.